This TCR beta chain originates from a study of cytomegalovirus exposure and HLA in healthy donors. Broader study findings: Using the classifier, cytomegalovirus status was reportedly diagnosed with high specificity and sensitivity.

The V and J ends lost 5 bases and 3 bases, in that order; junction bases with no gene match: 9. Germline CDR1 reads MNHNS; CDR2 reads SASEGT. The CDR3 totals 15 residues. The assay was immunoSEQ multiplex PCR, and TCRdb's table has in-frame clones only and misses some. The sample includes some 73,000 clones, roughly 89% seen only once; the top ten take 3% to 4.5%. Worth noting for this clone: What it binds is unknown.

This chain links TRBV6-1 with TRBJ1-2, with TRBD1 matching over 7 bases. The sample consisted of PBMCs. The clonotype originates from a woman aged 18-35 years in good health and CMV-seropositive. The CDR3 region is CASSPTLGTDYGYTF. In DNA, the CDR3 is TGTGCCAGCAGTCCTACCCTGGGGACAGACTATGGCTACACCTTC.